Below are 10 T cell receptor beta chains sequenced from a single sample in a study of blood T cell repertoires in COVID-19. Sequencing used immunoSEQ multiplex PCR; TCRdb keeps in-frame clones, though not all of them. The table shows tens of thousands of clones, with around 76% occurring only once. The sequenced sample consisted of peripheral blood. These receptors came from an elderly woman with active or convalescent COVID-19.

The chain links TRBV7-9 to TRBJ2-4; 13 nucleotides align to TRBD2. Germline V gene data show CDR1 as SEHNR and CDR2 as FQNEAQ (reference sequence). The CDR3 has 17 residues. The V and J ends lost 4 bases and 0 bases, in that order; junction bases with no gene match: 3. CDR3 region: CASSSLAGGLAKNIQYF. The CDR3 DNA is TGTGCCAGCAGCTCACTAGCGGGGGGGCTAGCCAAAAACATTCAGTACTTC.

The chain uses TRBV6-1 and TRBJ1-4; a possible D gene is TRBD1 (6 bases). V dropped 0 bases and J dropped 8 bases, with 13 bases sitting between them. Per germline, CDR1 MNHNS and CDR2 SASEGT. This CDR3 has 15 residues. The CDR3 sequence is CASSEATGLGEKLFF. DNA of the CDR3: TGTGCCAGCAGTGAAGCCACAGGGCTGGGGGAAAAACTGTTTTTT.

The chain couples TRBV4-3 to TRBJ2-7, with D hard to call. Per germline, CDR1 LGHNA and CDR2 YSLEER. The V and J ends lost 0 bases and 7 bases respectively, with 13 bases between them. This CDR3 has 14 amino acids. As DNA, the CDR3 is TGCGCCAGCAGCCAAGACTCGGCCCACGGGGAGCAGTACTTC. Amino acids: CASSQDSAHGEQYF.

This sequence joins TRBV2 and TRBJ2-7; TRBD1 matches at 11 bases. This CDR3 contains 15 residues. Germline assignment: CDR1 SNHLY and CDR2 FYNNEI. The V and J ends lost 3 bases and 5 bases, in that order; junction bases with no gene match: 6. CDR3 sequence (DNA): TGTGCCAGCAGTGAGGGGGACAGGGGGTCCAACGAGCAGTACTTC. Translating gives CASSEGDRGSNEQYF.

The V and J genes are TRBV3-1 (or the pseudogene TRBV3-2) and TRBJ2-3, with 8 bases matching TRBD2. The CDR3 contains 15 residues. Germline-derived CDR1 and CDR2 are LGHDT and YNNKEL (reference sequence). J was trimmed by 2 bases and V by 3 bases; bases with no gene match: 4. The CDR3 here is CASSQDSGATDTQYF. For the CDR3, the DNA is TGTGCCAGCAGCCAGGATAGCGGGGCCACAGATACGCAGTATTTT.

This rearrangement joins TRBV5-6 to TRBJ2-5; TRBD1 aligns across 7 bases. Germline values: CDR1 SGHDT, CDR2 YYEEEE. The CDR3 contains 19 residues. The ends lost 2 bases at V and 4 bases at J; junction bases unmatched: 20. CDR3 DNA: TGTGCCAGCAGCTTTTTGAATCCAGGGGGTCTACGGCAGGGAGAGACCCAGTACTTC. Translation: CASSFLNPGGLRQGETQYF.

This clone was recorded once. The chain links TRBV5-1 to TRBJ2-3, with D possibly being TRBD1 (5 bases). Trimming took off 0 bases at V and 2 bases at J, with 13 bases between the two ends. CDR1 is SGHRS, CDR2 YFSETQ, per germline. This CDR3 has 16 amino acids. The CDR3 nucleotides read TGCGCCAGCAGCTTGGTGGGGCAGTTTTTCACAGATACGCAGTATTTT. It encodes CASSLVGQFFTDTQYF.

The chain combines TRBV20-1 with TRBJ2-7, with 8 bases lining up with TRBD2. This CDR3 region has 13 residues. Germline loops: CDR1 DFQATT, CDR2 SNEGSKA (reference sequence). V gave up 3 bases and J gave up 3 bases; unmatched junction bases: 4. In DNA form, the CDR3 reads TGCAGTGCTAGTGGGCGGGGGGACTACGAGCAGTACTTC. Its protein product is CSASGRGDYEQYF.

This clone was counted a single time. This chain links TRBV19 with TRBJ2-1, with TRBD2 matching 9 bases. CDR1 is LNHDA, CDR2 SQIVND, per germline (reference sequence). V shed 7 bases and J 10 bases; nucleotides not matched to a gene: 11. The CDR3 contains 14 residues. The DNA for the CDR3 is TGTGCCAGTAAACTGCTAGCGGGGTTAGGCGAGCAGTTCTTC. Protein: CASKLLAGLGEQFF.

The chain joins TRBV28 to TRBJ1-2; TRBD1 might be the D (5 bases). V was pared by 3 bases and J by 4 bases, with 12 bases between. The CDR3 length is 14 residues. CDR1 is MDHEN and CDR2 is SYDVKM in the germline V gene. CDR3 sequence reads: CASSFGAVGYGYTF. In DNA form, the CDR3 reads TGTGCCAGCAGTTTTGGGGCGGTAGGCTATGGCTACACCTTC.